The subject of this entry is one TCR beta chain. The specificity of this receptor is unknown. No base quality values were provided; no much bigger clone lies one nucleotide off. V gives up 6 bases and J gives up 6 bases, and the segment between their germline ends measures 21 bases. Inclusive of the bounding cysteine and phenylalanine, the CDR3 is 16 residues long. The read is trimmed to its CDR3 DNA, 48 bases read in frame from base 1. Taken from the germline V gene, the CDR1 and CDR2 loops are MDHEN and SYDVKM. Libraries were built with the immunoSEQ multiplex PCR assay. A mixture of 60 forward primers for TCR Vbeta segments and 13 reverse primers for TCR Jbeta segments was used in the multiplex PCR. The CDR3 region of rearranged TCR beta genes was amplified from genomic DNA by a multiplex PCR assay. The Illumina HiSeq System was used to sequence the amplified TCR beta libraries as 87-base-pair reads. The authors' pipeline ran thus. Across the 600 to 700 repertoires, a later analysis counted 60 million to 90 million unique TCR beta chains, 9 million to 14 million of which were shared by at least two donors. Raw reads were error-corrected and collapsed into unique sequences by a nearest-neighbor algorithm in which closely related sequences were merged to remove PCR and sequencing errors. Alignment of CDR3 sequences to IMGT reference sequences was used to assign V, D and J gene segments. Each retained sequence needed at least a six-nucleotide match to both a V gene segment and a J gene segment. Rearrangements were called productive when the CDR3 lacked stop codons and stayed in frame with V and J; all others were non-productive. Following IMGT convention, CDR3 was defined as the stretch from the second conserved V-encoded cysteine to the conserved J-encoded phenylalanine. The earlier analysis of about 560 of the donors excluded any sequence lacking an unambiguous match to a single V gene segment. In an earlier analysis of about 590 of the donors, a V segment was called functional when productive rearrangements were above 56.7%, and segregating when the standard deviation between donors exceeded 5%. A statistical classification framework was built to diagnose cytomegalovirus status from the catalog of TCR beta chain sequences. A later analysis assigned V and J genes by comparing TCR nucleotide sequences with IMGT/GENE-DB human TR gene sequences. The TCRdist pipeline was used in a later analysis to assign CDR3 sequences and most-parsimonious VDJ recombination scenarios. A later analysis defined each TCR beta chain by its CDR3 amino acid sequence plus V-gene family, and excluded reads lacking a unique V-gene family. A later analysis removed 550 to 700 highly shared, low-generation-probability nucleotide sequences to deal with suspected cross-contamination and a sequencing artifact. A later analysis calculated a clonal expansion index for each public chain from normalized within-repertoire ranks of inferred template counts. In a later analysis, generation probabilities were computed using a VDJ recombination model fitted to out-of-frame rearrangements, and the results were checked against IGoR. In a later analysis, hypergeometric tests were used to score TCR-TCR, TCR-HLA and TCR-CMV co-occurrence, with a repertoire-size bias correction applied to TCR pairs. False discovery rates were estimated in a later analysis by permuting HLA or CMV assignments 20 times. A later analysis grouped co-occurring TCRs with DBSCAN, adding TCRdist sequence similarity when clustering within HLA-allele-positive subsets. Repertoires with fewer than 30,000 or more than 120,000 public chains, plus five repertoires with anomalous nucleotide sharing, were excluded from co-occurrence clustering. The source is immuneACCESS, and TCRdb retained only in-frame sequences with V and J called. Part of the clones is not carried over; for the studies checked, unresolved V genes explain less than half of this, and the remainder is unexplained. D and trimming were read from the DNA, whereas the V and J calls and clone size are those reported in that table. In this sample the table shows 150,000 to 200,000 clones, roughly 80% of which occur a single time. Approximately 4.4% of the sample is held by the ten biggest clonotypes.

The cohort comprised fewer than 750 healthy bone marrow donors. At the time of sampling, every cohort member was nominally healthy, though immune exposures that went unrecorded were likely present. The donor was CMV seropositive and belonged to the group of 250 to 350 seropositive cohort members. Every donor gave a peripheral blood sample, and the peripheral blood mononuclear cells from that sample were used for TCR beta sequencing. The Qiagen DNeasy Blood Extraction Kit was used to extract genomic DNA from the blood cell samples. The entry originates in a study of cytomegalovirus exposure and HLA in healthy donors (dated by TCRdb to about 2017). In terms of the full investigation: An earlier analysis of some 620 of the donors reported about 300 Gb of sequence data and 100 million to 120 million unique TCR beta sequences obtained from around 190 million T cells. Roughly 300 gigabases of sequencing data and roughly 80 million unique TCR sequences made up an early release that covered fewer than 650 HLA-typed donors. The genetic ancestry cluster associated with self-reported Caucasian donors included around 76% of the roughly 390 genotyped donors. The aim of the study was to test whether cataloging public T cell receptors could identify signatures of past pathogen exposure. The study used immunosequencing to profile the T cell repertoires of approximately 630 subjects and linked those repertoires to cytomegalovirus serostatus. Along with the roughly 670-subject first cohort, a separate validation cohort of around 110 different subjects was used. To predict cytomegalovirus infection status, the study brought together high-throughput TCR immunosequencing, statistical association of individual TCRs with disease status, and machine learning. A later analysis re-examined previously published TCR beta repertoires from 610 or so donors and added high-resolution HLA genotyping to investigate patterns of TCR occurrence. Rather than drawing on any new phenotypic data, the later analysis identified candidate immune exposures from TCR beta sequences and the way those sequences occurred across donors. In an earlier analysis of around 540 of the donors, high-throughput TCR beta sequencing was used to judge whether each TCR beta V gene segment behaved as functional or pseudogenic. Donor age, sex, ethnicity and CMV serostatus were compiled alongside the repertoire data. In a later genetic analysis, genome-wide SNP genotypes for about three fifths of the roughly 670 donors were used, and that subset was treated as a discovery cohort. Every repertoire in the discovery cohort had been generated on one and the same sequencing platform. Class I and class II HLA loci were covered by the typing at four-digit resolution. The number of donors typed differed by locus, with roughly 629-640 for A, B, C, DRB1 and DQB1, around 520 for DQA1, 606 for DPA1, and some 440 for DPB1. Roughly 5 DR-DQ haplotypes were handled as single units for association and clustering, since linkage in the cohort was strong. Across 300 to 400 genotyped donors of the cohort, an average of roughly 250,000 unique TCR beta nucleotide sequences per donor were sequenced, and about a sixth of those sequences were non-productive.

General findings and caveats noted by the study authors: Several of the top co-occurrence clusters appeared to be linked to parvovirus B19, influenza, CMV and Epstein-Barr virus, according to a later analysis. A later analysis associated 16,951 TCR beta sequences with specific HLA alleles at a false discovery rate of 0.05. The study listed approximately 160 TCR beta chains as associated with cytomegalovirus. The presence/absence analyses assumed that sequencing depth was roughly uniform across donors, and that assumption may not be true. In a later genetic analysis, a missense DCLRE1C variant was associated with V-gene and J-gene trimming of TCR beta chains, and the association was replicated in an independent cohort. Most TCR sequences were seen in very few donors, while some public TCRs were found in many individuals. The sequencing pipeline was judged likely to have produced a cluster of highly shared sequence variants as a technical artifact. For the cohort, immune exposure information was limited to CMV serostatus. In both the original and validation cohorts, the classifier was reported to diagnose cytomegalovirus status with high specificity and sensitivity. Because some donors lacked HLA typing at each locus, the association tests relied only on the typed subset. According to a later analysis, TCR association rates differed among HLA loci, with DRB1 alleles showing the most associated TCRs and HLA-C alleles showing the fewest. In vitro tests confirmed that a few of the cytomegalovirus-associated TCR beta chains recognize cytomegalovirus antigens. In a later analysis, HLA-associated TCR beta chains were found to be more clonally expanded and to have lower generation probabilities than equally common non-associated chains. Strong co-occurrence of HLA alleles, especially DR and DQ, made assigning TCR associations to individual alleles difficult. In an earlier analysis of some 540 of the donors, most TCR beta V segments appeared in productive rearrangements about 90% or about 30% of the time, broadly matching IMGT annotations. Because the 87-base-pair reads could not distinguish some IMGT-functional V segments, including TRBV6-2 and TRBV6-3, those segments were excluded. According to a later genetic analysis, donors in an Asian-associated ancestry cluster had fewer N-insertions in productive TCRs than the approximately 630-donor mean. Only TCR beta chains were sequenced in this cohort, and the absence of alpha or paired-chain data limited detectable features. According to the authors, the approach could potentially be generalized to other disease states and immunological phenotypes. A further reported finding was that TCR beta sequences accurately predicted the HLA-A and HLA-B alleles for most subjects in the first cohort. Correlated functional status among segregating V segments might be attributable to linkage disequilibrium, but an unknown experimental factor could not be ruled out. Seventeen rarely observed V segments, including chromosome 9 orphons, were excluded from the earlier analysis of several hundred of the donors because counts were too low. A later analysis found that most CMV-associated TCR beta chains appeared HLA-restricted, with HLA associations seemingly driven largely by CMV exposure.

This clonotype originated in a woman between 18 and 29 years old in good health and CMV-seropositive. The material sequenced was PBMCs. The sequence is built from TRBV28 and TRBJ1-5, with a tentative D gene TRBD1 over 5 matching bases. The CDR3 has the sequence CASRATVGGGFQPQHF. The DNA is TGTGCCAGCAGGGCGACAGTGGGGGGAGGGTTTCAGCCCCAGCATTTT.